The entry below gives a single T cell receptor (beta chain) sequence along with its context. Its antigen is undetermined. This sample stems from a study of glioma-infiltrating T cells. Amplification of TCR alpha and beta CDR3 regions from RNA used iRepertoire nested multiplex PCR. TCRdb used MiXCR to reprocess the multiplex PCR reads, holding one entry per CDR3 protein. The sample consists of about 130,000 distinct CDR3 sequences, approximately 26% of them appearing once. General study points: Above-expected tissue-blood divergence occurred in all gliomas, most in low-grade ones.

V was trimmed by 4 bases and J by 1 base, leaving 13 bases between them. Germline values: CDR1 LNHDA, CDR2 SQIVND (reference sequence). CDR3 size: 15 residues. Input material: glioma tissue, nonneoplastic brain tissue, or PBMCs (not recorded which). This receptor was taken from a human donor with low-grade glioma or glioblastoma, undergoing nonglioma brain surgery, or in good health (not recorded which). This chain connects TRBV19 to TRBJ1-2; D is possibly TRBD1 (5 bases). CDR3 residues: CASSRQGRDNYGYTF. The CDR3 nucleotides are TGTGCCAGTAGTAGGCAGGGCCGGGATAACTATGGCTACACCTTC.